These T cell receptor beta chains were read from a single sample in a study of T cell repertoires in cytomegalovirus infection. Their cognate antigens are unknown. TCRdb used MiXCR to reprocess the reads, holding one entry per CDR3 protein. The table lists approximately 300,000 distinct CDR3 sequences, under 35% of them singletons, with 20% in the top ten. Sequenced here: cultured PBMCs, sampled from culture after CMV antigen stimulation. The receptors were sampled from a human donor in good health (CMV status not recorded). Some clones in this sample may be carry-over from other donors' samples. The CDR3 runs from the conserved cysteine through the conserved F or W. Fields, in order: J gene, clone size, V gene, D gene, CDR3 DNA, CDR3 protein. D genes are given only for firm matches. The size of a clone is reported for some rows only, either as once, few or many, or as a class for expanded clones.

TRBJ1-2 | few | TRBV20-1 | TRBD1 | TGCAGTGCTGGGACAGGGGGAGGCTATGGCTACACCTTC | CSAGTGGGYGYTF
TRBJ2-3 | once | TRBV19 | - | TGTGCCAGTAGTATTCCAGGCGGGATCACAGATACGCAGTATTTT | CASSIPGGITDTQYF
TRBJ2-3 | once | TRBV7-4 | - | TGTGCCAGCAGCTTAGCCGGGGACGACCCAGCAGATACGCAGTATTTT | CASSLAGDDPADTQYF
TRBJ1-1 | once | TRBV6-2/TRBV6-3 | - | TGTGCCAGCAGTTATTCGTCCCAGGGGAACACTGAAGCTTTCTTT | CASSYSSQGNTEAFF
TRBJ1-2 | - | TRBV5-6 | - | TGTGCCAGCAGGTCGCTCCAGGGAGTCTATGGCTACACCTTC | CASRSLQGVYGYTF
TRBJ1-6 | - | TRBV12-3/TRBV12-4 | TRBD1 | TGTGCCAGCAGGGCCGGGACAGGGGTGGGGGTCTATAATTCACCCCTCCACTTT | CASRAGTGVGVYNSPLHF
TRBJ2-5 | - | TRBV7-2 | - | TGTGCCAGCAGCTTAGTAAAACAGCTGACCTCATGGTTCATTCAAGAGACCCAGTACTTC | CASSLVKQLTSWFIQETQYF
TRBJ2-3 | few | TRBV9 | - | TGTGCCAGCAGCCCCTACTTGAGTACAGATACGCAGTATTTT | CASSPYLSTDTQYF
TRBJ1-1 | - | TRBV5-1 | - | TGCGCCAGCAGCTTTTCGACGAACACTGAAGCTTTCTTT | CASSFSTNTEAFF
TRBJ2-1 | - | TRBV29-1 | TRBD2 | TGCAGCGTCGAGGGAACCAGCGGGATGCCCTACACTGAGCAGTTCTTC | CSVEGTSGMPYTEQFF
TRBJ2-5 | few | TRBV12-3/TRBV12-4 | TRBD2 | TGTGCCAGCAGTAGACTACTAGCGGGGGCTGAACAAGAGACCCAGTACTTC | CASSRLLAGAEQETQYF
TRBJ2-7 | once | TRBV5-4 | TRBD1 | TGTGCCACTCGGGACAGGGCCACCTACGAGCAGTACTTC | CATRDRATYEQYF
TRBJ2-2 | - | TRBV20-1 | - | TGCAGTGCTAGGGCCCGGCAGGGGTACACCGGGGAGCTGTTTTTT | CSARARQGYTGELFF
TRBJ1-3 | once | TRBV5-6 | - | TGTGCCAGCAGCTTCAGGGTCTCTGGAAACACCATATATTTT | CASSFRVSGNTIYF
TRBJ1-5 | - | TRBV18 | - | TGTGCCAGCTCACCGGCGGGATTTCAGCCCCAGCATTTT | CASSPAGFQPQHF
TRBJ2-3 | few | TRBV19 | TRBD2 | TGTGCCAGTAGGCAACTAGCGGGGGCTTCAGATACGCAGTATTTT | CASRQLAGASDTQYF
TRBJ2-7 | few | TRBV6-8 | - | TGTGCCAGCAGTTACCTCGGGACATCATACGAGCAGTACTTC | CASSYLGTSYEQYF
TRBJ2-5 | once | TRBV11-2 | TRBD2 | TGTGCCAGCAGCTCCACTAGCGGCGCAGAGACCCAGTACTTC | CASSSTSGAETQYF
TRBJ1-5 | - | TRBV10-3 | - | TGTGCCATCAGTGAGTCTATCGGACAGAGGGACAATCAGCCCCAGCATTTT | CAISESIGQRDNQPQHF
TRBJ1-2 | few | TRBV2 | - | TGTGCCAGCAGTGAAAGTCTCTATGGCTACACCTTC | CASSESLYGYTF
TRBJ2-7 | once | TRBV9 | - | TGTGCCAGCAGCGTAGATCCAGAGTTCTACGAGCAGTACTTC | CASSVDPEFYEQYF
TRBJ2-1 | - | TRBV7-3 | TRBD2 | TGTGCCAGCAGCTCGCTCCGGGCTAGCGGCTACAATGAGCAGTTCTTC | CASSSLRASGYNEQFF
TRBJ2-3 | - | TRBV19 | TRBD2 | TGTGCCAGTAGTATCGTGGGAGGGGTCGATACGCAGTATTTT | CASSIVGGVDTQYF
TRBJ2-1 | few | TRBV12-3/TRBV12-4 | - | TGTGCCAGCAGTTCCCCGGACGCCGTTAGGTACAATGAGCAGTTCTTC | CASSSPDAVRYNEQFF
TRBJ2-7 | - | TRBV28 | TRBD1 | TGTGCCAGCAGTACGCCGGGGACAGGATCCTACGAGCAGTACTTC | CASSTPGTGSYEQYF
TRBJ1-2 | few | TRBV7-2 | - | TGTGCCAGCAGCTTAGGGGGCAGGGCTGAGAACTATGGCTACACCTTC | CASSLGGRAENYGYTF
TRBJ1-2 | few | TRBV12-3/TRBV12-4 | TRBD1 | TGTGCCAGCAGACCCGGACAGGGATCAGGGTATGGCTACACCTTC | CASRPGQGSGYGYTF
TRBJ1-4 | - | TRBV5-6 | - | TGTGCCAGCAGCTTGTGGGTACCCTCAACTAATGAAAAACTGTTTTTT | CASSLWVPSTNEKLFF
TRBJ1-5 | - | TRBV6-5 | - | TGTGCCAGCAGTTACAGGGATAGCAATCAGCCCCAGCATTTT | CASSYRDSNQPQHF
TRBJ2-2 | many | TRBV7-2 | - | TGTGCCAGCAGCTTACTACAGGGTAACACCGGGGAGCTGTTTTTT | CASSLLQGNTGELFF
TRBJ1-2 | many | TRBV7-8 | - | TGTGCCAGCAGCTTAGGGACTCCAAACTATGGCTACACCTTC | CASSLGTPNYGYTF
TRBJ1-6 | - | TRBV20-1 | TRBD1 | TGCAGTGCTAGATACGGGACAGGGGGCCGGTCACCCCTCCACTTT | CSARYGTGGRSPLHF